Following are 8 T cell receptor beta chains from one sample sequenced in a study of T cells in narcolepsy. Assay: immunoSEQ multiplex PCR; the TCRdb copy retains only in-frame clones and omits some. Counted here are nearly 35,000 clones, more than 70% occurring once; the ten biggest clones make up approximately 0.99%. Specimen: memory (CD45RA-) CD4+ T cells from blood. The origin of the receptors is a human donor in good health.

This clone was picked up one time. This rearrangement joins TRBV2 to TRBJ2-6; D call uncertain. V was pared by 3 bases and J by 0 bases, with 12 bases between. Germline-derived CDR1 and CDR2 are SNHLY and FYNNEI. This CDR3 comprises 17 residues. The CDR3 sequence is CASSDGRSRSGANVLTF. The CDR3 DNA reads TGTGCCAGCAGTGATGGCAGGAGCCGCTCTGGGGCCAACGTCCTGACTTTC.

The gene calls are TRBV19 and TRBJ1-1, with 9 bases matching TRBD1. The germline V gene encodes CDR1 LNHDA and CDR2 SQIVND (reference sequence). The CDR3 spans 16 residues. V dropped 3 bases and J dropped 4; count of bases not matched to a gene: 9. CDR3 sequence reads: CASSMRAGTGFTEAFF. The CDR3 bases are TGTGCCAGTAGTATGCGGGCCGGGACAGGGTTCACTGAAGCTTTCTTT.

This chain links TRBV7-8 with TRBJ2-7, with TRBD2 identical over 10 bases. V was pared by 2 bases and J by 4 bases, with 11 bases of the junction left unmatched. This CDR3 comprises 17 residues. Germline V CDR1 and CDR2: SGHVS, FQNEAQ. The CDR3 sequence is CASSLKFSLAGEYEQYF. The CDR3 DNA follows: TGTGCCAGCAGCTTAAAATTCTCTCTAGCGGGAGAGTACGAGCAGTACTTC.

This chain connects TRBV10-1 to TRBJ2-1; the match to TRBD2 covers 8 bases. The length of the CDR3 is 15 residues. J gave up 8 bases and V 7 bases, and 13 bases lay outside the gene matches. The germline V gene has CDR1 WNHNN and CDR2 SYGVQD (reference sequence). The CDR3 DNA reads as TGCGCCAGCACACGGGGGGGACTACCGGGTGATGAGCAGTTCTTC. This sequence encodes CASTRGGLPGDEQFF.

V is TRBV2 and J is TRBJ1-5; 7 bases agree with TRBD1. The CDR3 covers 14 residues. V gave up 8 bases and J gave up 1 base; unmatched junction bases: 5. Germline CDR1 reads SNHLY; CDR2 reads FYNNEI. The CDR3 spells CASVGDSSNQPQHF. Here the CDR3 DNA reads TGTGCCAGCGTGGGGGACAGCAGCAATCAGCCCCAGCATTTT.

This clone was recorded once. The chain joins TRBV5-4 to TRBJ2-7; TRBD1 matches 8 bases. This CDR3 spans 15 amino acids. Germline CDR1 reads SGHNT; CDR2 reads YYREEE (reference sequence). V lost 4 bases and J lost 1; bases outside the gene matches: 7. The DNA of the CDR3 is TGTGCCAGCAGCAAAGCAGGACAGGGATCCTACGAGCAGTACTTC. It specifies CASSKAGQGSYEQYF.

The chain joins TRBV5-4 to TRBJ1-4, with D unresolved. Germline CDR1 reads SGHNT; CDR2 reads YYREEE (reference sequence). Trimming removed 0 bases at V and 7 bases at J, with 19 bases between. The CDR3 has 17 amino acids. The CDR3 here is CASSLGGMRVEVEKLFF. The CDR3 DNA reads TGTGCCAGCAGCTTGGGTGGGATGCGGGTCGAAGTTGAAAAACTGTTTTTT. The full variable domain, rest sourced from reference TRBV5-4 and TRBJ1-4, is ETGVTQSPTHLIKTRGQQVTLRCSSQSGHNTVSWYQQALGQGPQFIFQYYREEENGRGNFPPRFSGLQFPNYSSELNVNALELDDSALYLCASSLGGMRVEVEKLFFGSGTQLSVL.

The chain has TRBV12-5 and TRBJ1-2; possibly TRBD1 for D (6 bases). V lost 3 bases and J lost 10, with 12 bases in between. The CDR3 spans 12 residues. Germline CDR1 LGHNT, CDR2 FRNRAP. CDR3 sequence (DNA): TGTGCTAGTGGTTTCGAGAGGACAGACTACACCTTC. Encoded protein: CASGFERTDYTF.